This TCR beta chain was captured in a study of human T cells and chemical hapten exposure. Study-level results: TCRs above 1 in 1000 frequency did not change with DPC sensitization. Expanded TCRs produced significantly more large CDR3 similarity clusters than controls did. The immune response of these alopecia patients might not match healthy individuals'.

Each CDR3 protein is one row after TCRdb ran MiXCR on the RACE reads. The table has approximately 80,000 distinct CDR3 sequences, about an eighth seen once. Trimming cost V 3 bases and J 0 bases, with 9 bases left between them. Germline values: CDR1 SGHNT, CDR2 YYREEE (reference sequence). The CDR3 runs to 15 residues. Points on this clonotype: Its target is unknown.

Time point defined: patch test 3, about 24 weeks after DPC sensitization. Treatment in this sample: therapeutic diphenylcyclopropenone sensitization with weekly scalp DPC. Blood draws came before every patch-test application. The sequence derives from a woman aged 45-60 years with alopecia areata. Some clones in this sample may be carry-over from other donors' samples. The gene calls are TRBV5-4 and TRBJ2-2; D not resolved. Source: whole blood, taken in connection with sensitization to the hapten diphenylcyclopropenone (DPC). CDR3 amino acids: CASSSRKTNTGELFF. For the CDR3, the DNA is TGTGCCAGCAGCTCGAGGAAAACGAACACCGGGGAGCTGTTTTTT.